This T cell receptor (beta chain) was retrieved from a study of blood T cell repertoires in COVID-19. The V and J ends lost 4 bases and 1 base, in that order; junction bases with no gene match: 1. From germline, CDR1 is LGHNA and CDR2 YSLEER. There are 14 residues in the CDR3. Authors' data handling: Reference gene primer amplification yielded estimated nucleated cell counts. Only in-frame clones appear in the TCRdb table, and some are missing; sequencing was by immunoSEQ multiplex PCR. V, J and clone size were drawn from that table, and D and trimming were deduced from the DNA. The sample carries about 94,000 clones, roughly 86% recorded once.

This rearrangement joins TRBV4-3 to TRBJ2-3, with TRBD2 matching 8 bases. The sequenced sample consisted of peripheral blood. This receptor was taken from a human donor with acute or convalescent COVID-19. The donor label of this sample is uncertain. The CDR3 DNA follows: TGCGCCAGCAGCCCTAGCGGGCGCACAGATACGCAGTATTTT. As protein: CASSPSGRTDTQYF.